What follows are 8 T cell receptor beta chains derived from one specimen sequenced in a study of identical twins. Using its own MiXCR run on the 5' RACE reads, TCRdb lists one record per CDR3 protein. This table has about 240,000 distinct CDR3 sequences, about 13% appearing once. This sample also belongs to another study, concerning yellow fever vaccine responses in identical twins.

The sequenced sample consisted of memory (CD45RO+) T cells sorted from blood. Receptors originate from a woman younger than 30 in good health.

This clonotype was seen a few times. Here the CDR3 DNA reads TGTGCCAGCAGCTTAGCCCAGAACCTCTACGAGCAGTACTTC. As protein: CASSLAQNLYEQYF. This chain joins TRBV11-2 and TRBJ2-7; unclear D gene. CDR3 size: 14 residues. Looked up from germline, CDR1 is SGHAT and CDR2 is FQNNGV. V was clipped by 1 base and J by 3 bases, with 10 bases between them.

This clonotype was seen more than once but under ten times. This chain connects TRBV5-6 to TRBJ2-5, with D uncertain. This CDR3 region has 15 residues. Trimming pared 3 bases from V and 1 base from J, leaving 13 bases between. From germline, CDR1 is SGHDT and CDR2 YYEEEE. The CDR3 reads CASSSIPGRQETQYF. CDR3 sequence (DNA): TGTGCCAGCAGCTCTATCCCTGGGCGCCAAGAGACCCAGTACTTC. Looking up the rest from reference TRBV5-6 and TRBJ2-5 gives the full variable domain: DAGVTQSPTHLIKTRGQQVTLRCSPKSGHDTVSWYQQALGQGPQFIFQYYEEEERQRGNFPDRFSGHQFPNYSSELNVNALLLGDSALYLCASSSIPGRQETQYFGPGTRLLVL.

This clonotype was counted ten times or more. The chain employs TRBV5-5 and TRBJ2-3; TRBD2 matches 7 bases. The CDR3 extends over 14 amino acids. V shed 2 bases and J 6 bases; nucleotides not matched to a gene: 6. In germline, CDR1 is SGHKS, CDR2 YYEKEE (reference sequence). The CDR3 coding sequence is TGTGCCAGCAGCTTAACGGGGGGTTCGGATACGCAGTATTTT. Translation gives CASSLTGGSDTQYF.

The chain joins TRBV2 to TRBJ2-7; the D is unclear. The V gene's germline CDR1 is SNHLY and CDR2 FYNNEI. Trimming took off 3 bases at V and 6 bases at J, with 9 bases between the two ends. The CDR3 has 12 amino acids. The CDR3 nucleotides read TGTGCCAGCAGTGAGTTCCTTGGCGAGCAGTACTTC. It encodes CASSEFLGEQYF.

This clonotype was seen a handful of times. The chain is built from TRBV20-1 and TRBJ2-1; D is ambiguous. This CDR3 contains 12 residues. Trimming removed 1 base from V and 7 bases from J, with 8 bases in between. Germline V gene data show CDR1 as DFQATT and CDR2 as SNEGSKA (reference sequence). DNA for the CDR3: TGCAGTGCTAGAGGGTTGGTGAATGAGCAGTTCTTC. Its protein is CSARGLVNEQFF.

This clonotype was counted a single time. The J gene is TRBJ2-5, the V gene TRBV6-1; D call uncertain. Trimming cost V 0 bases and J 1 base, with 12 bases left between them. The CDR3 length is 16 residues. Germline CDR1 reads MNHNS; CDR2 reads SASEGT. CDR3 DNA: TGTGCCAGCAGTGAAGCTTCTGGTTACAGCCAAGAGACCCAGTACTTC. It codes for CASSEASGYSQETQYF.

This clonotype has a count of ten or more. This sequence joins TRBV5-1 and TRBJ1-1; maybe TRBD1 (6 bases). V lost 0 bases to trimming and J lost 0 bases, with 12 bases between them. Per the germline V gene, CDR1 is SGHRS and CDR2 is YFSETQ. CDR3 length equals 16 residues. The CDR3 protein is CASSLGKQGLNTEAFF. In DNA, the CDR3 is TGCGCCAGCAGCTTGGGGAAACAGGGACTGAACACTGAAGCTTTCTTT.

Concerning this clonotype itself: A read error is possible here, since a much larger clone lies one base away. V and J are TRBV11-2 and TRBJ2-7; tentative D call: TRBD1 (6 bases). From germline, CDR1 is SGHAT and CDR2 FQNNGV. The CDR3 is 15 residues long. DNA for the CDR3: TGTGCCAGCGGCTTGGGCAGGGGAAGCTCCTACGAGCAGTACTTC. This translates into CASGLGRGSSYEQYF. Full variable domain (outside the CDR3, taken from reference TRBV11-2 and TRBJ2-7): EAGVAQSPRYKIIEKRQSVAFWCNPISGHATLYWYQQILGQGPKLLIQFQNNGVVDDSQLPKDRFSAERLKGVDSTLKIQPAKLEDSAVYLCASGLGRGSSYEQYFGPGTRLTVT.